The sequence of this TCR beta chain was determined in a study of persistence of HIV-infected CD4 T cells. Study observations and caveats: TCRbeta richness was lower in CMV- and Gag-responding cells than in anti-CD3/anti-CD28-responding cells.

Stimulation used 10 ug/mL lysate from CMV-infected fibroblasts. Responding CD4+ T cells were sorted by upregulation of both CD40 ligand and CD69. Donors had CD4+ T cell counts above 400 cells/uL and were CMV-seropositive. Before stimulation, PBMCs underwent CD8+ T cell depletion. V lost 2 bases and J lost 8; bases outside the gene matches: 8. From germline, CDR1 is SGHTA and CDR2 FQGNSA. The CDR3 covers 16 residues. As concerns this clone: Its antigen is undetermined.

The libraries were made with immunoSEQ version 4 in survey mode. Sequencing used immunoSEQ multiplex PCR; TCRdb keeps in-frame clones, though not all of them. Of 6,000 to 8,500 clones listed, roughly 83% are singletons. J is TRBJ2-2 and V is TRBV7-2; 10 nucleotides match TRBD2. Sequenced here: CD4+ T cells sorted from PBMCs after roughly 20-hour stimulation, sampled from a patient who received antiretroviral therapy. The clonotype originates from an adult woman with HIV who was CMV-seropositive. The CDR3 DNA is TGTGCCAGCAGCTTACGTCCTAGCGGGAGTGGAGGGGAGCTGTTTTTT. This codes for CASSLRPSGSGGELFF.